These T cell receptor beta chains were read from a single sample in a study of blood T cell repertoires in COVID-19. Clones were sequenced by immunoSEQ multiplex PCR, and TCRdb holds only the in-frame ones, with some missing. Of approximately 50,000 clones listed, about nine tenths were seen once; the top ten hold 6.5% to 8%. Sequencing was performed on peripheral blood. These receptors all come from a man aged 50 to 60 with active COVID-19. Each CDR3 is given without its conserved first and last residue. The order of the fields is V gene, clone size, J gene, CDR3 protein. The listing skips clone size in some rows; elsewhere it reads once, few, many or a size class.

TRBV7-6	-	TRBJ1-3	ASSFAGPDSGNTIY
TRBV18	-	TRBJ1-2	ASSLTGSYGYT
TRBV5-4	-	TRBJ2-5	ASSVAPSGTSERSETQY
TRBV19	-	TRBJ2-6	ASSIDYQQGPILT
TRBV29-1	-	TRBJ2-7	SVVGQGLEQY
TRBV28	-	TRBJ1-2	ASTLQGSDGYT
TRBV3-1/TRBV3-2	once	TRBJ2-1	ASSHPYLGRHNEQF
TRBV27	-	TRBJ2-2	ASSSEVATGELF
TRBV6-1	once	TRBJ2-3	ASRQAPVSTDTQY
TRBV5-4	-	TRBJ1-1	ASSRGQGRGDEAF
TRBV19	-	TRBJ1-5	ASSDLPGGQPGH
TRBV6-6	few	TRBJ2-7	ASSYLGQGGEQY
TRBV5-1	-	TRBJ1-5	ASSWSGDGNQPQH